This entry features one TCR beta chain sequence. The target of this receptor is not known. Per-nucleotide qualities are absent, and no much larger clonotype sits a single base away. Per the germline V gene (reference sequence), DFQATT is the CDR1 and SNEGSKA is the CDR2. Including cysteine and phenylalanine, the CDR3 has 13 amino acids. The CDR3 DNA has 39 bases and is translated from base 1. The entry originates in a study of blood T cells in healthy people across ages (dated by TCRdb to between 2015 and 2016). With respect to the entire study: Template switching captured roughly one uniquely barcoded TCR beta cDNA molecule per two T cells in model experiments. The study analyzed two additional independent replicas of 1 million unique cDNA reads from the same blood draw for two donors, one aged 18 to 30 and one aged 80 or older. To avoid experimental bias, donors of different ages were distributed randomly across sequencing lanes. Using deep sequencing normalized with unique cDNA molecular identifiers, the study measured how TCR beta repertoire diversity changes with age. Donors were grouped into four age groups: young (average 16 years), middle-aged (around 39), aged (about 60) and long-lived (about 89).

Libraries came from 5' RACE. The instrument was an Illumina HiSeq 2500. A second about 7 to 11 cycle PCR used a sample-barcoded 5' primer and a J-beta primer mix. Each TCR beta cDNA molecule received a unique molecular identifier from a template-switch 5' adaptor carrying 12 random nucleotides. At least 2.5 million CDR3-containing paired-end reads were obtained from each sample. The Mint cDNA synthesis kit, primed by a TRBC-specific oligonucleotide, was used to synthesize first-strand cDNA from all RNA. After uracil-DNA glycosylase treatment, a first 18-cycle PCR used universal primers M1SS and BC2_uni_R on all cDNA. The original pipeline was this. Normalization of each sample was performed by random selection of 1 million high-quality reads, each carrying a distinct molecular identifier. Instead of being binned into consensus sequences, reads that shared molecular identifiers were thrown out. MiTCR, set to a Q25 quality threshold and the strictest error-elimination algorithm, was used for CDR3 identification, clonotype clustering and error correction. A nonparametric unseen species model with Euler transformation was used to estimate a lower bound on total TCR beta diversity. The public reads were reprocessed in TCRdb via fastp at Q25 and MiXCR, keeping in-frame beta chains. Records with the same CDR3 protein are collapsed into one entry carrying the most frequent genes and DNA. The V and J calls reflect TCRdb's pipeline rather than the authors' work. The sample data list roughly 1,500,000 distinct CDR3 sequences, and roughly 40% of these were observed just once. Of the sample, approximately 7.9% falls within the top ten clones.

Systemically healthy Caucasian individuals from Russia, approximately 39 in total and aged roughly 6 to 100 years, were included as donors. Roughly 9.5 milliliters of peripheral blood were drawn from each donor into EDTA-treated Vacutainer tubes. PBMCs were isolated by Ficoll-Paque density-gradient centrifugation, with at least 6 million obtained per sample. Trizol reagent was used to extract total RNA from the PBMCs, yielding at least 6 micrograms per sample. For every donor, flow cytometry on a PBMC aliquot measured the percentage of naive CD45RAhigh/CD27high T cells. Overall study outcomes, separate from this receptor: Observed TCR beta diversity per million T cells fell roughly linearly with age, and a significant reduction was already apparent by age around 36. A strong correlation was found between observed TCR beta diversity and the percentage of naive T cells measured by flow cytometry. The CMV infection status of donors was not known, potentially confounding age-related changes in expanded clonotypes. Bulk unsorted PBMC profiling prevented conclusive comparison of naive and antigen-experienced compartments. Estimates of total diversity based on one million sequenced T cells were considered lower bounds and underestimates. Compared with the aged group, more naive CD4+ T cells, fewer expanded clones and increased TCR diversity were shown by the long-lived group, suggesting age selection.

The rearranged segments are TRBV20-1 and TRBJ2-2, and TRBD2 matches 11 of the central bases. The sample comprised blood. This TCR was recovered from a woman in her late teens or twenties in good health. The CDR3 is CSGTSGNTGELFF. The DNA reads TGCAGCGGGACTAGCGGGAACACCGGGGAGCTGTTTTTT.